The entry below describes one T cell receptor beta chain. Its specificity is unknown. Time point in this sample: patch test 1, 2 weeks after DPC sensitization. Described treatment: therapeutic diphenylcyclopropenone sensitization with weekly scalp DPC. Unfractionated whole blood yielded the extracted total RNA. The sample is drawn from a study of human T cells and chemical hapten exposure. Study-level results: DPC sensitization did not alter TCRs above 1 in 1000 frequency.

Authors' methods: Sequenced samples showed a median of around 93,000 TCRs each, with counts running from roughly 23,000 to 700,000. Each CDR3 protein gets one entry after TCRdb re-called the RACE reads with MiXCR. TCRdb's processing, not the authors', yielded these V and J calls. Seen here are 75,000 to 100,000 distinct CDR3 sequences, roughly a tenth observed once, and the top ten hold approximately 2.2%. The receptor was derived from a man in his forties with alopecia areata. Some clones in this sample may be carry-over from other donors' samples. The sample was whole blood, taken in connection with sensitization to the hapten diphenylcyclopropenone (DPC).

The CDR3 sequence is CASSIGTGGEGLWNTEAFF. Here the CDR3 DNA reads TGTGCCAGCAGCATTGGGACAGGGGGCGAAGGTCTTTGGAACACTGAAGCTTTCTTT. V is TRBV5-6 and J is TRBJ1-1; TRBD1 agrees at 12 bases. V lost 4 bases, J lost 1 base, and 14 bases stayed unmatched. The CDR3 sequence is 19 residues long. Germline CDR1 and CDR2: SGHDT and YYEEEE.